Included here is one TCR beta chain sequence, with context. The data were obtained in a study of shared clonotypes between healthy human individuals. Per the authors' pipeline: Junction-only immunoSEQ sequences carried no quality scores, so filtering differed. Profiled with immunoSEQ multiplex PCR; TCRdb holds only in-frame clones, not every one. V and J calls and clone size are as listed in that table; D and trimming were resolved from the DNA. The table shows roughly 500,000 clones, with 95% to 97% occurring only once. The V end lost 10 bases, the J end lost 5 bases, and 8 bases lay between the germline ends. The CDR3 length is 10 residues. CDR1 MNHEY and CDR2 SMNVEV come from the germline V gene (reference sequence). Partitioning of CD4+ cells yielded a CD45RA+ naive subset and a CD45RA-negative memory subset.

Sequenced: naive CD4+ T cells sorted from blood. The subset was: CD45RA+ positively selected. The receptor was isolated from a woman aged 30 to 39 in good health. The rearrangement uses TRBV27 and TRBJ1-2; D ambiguous. CDR3 in amino acids: CANGEYGYTF. In DNA form, the CDR3 reads TGTGCCAATGGGGAGTATGGCTACACCTTC.